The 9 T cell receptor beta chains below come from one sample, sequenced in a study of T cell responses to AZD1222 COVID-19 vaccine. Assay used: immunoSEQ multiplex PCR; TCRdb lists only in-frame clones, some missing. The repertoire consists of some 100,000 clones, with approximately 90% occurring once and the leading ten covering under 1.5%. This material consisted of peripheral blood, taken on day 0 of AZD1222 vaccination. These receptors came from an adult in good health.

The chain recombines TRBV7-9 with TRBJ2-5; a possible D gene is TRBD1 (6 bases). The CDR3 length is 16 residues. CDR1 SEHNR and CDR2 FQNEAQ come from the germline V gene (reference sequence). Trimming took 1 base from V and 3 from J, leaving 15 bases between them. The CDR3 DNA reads TGTGCCAGCAGCTTAGTACGCGGACAGAGAGAAGAGACCCAGTACTTC. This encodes CASSLVRGQREETQYF.

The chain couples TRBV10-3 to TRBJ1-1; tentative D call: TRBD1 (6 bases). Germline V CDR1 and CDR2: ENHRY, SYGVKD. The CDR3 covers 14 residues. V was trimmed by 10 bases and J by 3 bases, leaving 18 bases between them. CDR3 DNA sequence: TGTGCCACCCATCGGCAGGGGAAGGACACTGAAGCTTTCTTT. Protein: CATHRQGKDTEAFF.

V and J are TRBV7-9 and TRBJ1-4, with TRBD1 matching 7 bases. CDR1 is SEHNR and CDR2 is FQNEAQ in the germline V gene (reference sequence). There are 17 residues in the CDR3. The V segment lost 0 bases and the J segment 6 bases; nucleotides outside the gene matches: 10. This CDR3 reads CASSLALYGQGDEKLFF. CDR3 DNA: TGTGCCAGCAGCTTAGCCTTATATGGCCAGGGGGATGAAAAACTGTTTTTT.

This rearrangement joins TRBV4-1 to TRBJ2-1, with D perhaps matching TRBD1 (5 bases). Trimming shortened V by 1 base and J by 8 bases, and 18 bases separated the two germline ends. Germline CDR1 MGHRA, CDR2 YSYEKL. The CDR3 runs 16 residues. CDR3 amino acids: CASSQGSFQGRDEQFF. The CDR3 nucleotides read TGCGCCAGCAGCCAAGGTAGTTTCCAGGGTAGGGATGAGCAGTTCTTC.

CDR3 coding DNA: TGTGCCAGCTCACCAGGCGGGACACTGTCCTACGAGCAGTACTTC. Its protein product is CASSPGGTLSYEQYF. The rearrangement links TRBV18 to TRBJ2-7; possibly TRBD1 or TRBD2 for D (6 bases each). The CDR3 is made up of 15 amino acids. CDR1 and CDR2 (germline): KGHSH, LQKENI. Trimming left V 2 bases short and J 1 base short, with 12 bases between.

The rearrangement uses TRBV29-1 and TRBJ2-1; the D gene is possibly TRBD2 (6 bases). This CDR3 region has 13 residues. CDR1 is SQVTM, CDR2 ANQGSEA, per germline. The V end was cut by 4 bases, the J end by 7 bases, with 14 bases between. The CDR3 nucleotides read TGCAGCGTTGGACTAGATTACTCTAATGAGCAGTTCTTC. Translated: CSVGLDYSNEQFF.

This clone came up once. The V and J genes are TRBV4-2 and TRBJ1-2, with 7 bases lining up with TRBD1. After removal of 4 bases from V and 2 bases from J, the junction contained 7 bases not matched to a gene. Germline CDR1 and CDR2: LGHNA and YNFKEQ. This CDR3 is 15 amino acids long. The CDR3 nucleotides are TGTGCCAGCAGCCCAGGCGAGGGACAGAACTATGGCTACACCTTC. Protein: CASSPGEGQNYGYTF.

The CDR3 spells CASSLDQGFSYEQYF. CDR3 coding DNA: TGTGCCAGCAGCTTAGATCAGGGTTTCTCCTACGAGCAGTACTTC. The rearrangement uses TRBV7-6 and TRBJ2-7; a weak D match, TRBD1 (5 bases). CDR1 SGHVS and CDR2 FNYEAQ come from the germline V gene. This CDR3 has 15 residues. The V and J ends lost 1 base and 0 bases respectively, with 10 bases between them.

Here the CDR3 reads CASSLVAGVVYNEQFF. For the CDR3, the DNA is TGTGCCAGCAGCTTAGTGGCGGGGGTGGTGTACAATGAGCAGTTCTTC. V is TRBV11-2 and J is TRBJ2-1, with TRBD2 matching over 7 bases. Germline CDR1 reads SGHAT; CDR2 reads FQNNGV. The trim removed 1 base at V and 4 bases at J, leaving 7 bases unmatched. CDR3 length: 16 amino acids.